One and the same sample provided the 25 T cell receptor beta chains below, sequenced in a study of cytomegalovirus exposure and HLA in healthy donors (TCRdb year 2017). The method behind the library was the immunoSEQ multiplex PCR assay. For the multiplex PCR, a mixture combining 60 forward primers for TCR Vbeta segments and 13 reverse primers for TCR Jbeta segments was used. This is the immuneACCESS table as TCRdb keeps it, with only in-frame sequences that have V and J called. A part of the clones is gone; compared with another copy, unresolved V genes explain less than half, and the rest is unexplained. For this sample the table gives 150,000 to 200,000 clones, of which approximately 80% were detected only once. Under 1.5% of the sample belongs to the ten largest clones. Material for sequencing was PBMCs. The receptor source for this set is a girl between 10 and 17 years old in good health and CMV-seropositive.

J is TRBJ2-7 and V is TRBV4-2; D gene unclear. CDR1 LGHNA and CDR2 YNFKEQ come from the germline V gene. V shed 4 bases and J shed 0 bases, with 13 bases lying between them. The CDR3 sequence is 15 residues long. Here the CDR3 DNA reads TGTGCCAGCAGCCCCCTACAGAAAAGCTCCTACGAGCAGTACTTC. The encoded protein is CASSPLQKSSYEQYF.

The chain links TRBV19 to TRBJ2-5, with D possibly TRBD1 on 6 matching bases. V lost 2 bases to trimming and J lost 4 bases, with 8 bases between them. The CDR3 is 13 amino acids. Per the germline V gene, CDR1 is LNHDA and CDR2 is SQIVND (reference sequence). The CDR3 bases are TGTGCCAGTAGTATAAACAGGGTAGAGACCCAGTACTTC. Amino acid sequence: CASSINRVETQYF.

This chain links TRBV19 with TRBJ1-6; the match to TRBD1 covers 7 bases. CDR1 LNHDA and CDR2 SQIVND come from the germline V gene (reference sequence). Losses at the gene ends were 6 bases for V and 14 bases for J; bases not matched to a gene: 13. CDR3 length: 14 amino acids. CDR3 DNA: TGTGCCAGTAGCATCGTGACAGGGAGAACGGCCCTCCACTTT. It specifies CASSIVTGRTALHF.

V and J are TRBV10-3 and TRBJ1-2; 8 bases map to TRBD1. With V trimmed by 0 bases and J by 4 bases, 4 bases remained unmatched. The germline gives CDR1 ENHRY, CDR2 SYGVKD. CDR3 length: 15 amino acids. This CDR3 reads CAISESSGGGYGYTF. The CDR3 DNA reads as TGTGCCATCAGTGAGTCATCAGGGGGCGGCTATGGCTACACCTTC.

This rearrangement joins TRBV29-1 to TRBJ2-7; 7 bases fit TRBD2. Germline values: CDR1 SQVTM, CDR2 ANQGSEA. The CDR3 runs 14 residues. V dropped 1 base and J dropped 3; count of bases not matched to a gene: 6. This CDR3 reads CSVEGWAGDYEQYF. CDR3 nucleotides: TGCAGCGTTGAAGGCTGGGCGGGGGACTACGAGCAGTACTTC.

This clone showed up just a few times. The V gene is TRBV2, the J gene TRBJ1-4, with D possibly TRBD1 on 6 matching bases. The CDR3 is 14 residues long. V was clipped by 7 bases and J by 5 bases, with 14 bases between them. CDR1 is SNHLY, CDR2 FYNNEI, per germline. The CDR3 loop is CASTADRWNEKLFF. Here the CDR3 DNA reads TGTGCCAGCACTGCCGACAGGTGGAATGAAAAACTGTTTTTT.

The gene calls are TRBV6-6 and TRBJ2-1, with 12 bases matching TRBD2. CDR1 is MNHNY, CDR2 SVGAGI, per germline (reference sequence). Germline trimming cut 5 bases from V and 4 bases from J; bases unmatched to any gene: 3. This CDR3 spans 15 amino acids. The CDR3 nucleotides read TGTGCCAGCAGTCCCACTAGCGGGAGGTACAATGAGCAGTTCTTC. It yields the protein CASSPTSGRYNEQFF.

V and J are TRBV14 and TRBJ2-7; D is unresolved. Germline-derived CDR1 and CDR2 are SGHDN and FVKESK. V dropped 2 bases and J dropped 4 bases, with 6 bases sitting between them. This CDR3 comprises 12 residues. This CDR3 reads CASSQWAYEQYF. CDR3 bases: TGTGCCAGCAGCCAATGGGCTTACGAGCAGTACTTC.

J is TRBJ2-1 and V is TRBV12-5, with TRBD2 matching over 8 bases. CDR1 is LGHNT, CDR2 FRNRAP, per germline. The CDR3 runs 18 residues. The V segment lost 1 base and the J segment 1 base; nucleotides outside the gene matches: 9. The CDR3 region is CASGLEVDSGISYNEQFF. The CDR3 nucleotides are TGTGCTAGTGGTTTGGAAGTTGATAGCGGGATTTCCTACAATGAGCAGTTCTTC.

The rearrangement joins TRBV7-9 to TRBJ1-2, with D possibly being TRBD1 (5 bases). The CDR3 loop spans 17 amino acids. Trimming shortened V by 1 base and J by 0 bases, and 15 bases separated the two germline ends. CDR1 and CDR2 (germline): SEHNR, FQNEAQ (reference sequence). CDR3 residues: CASSLVGGARANYGYTF. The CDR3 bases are TGTGCCAGCAGCTTAGTGGGAGGGGCGCGAGCTAACTATGGCTACACCTTC.

The CDR3 DNA reads TGTGCCAGTAGTATAAATTGGGACTTCGCAGGGGAGCTGTTTTTT. The encoded protein is CASSINWDFAGELFF. J is TRBJ2-2 and V is TRBV19; the D gene is possibly TRBD2 (6 bases). The CDR3 is 15 residues long. Trimming pared 2 bases from V and 8 bases from J, leaving 15 bases between. Germline V CDR1 and CDR2: LNHDA, SQIVND (reference sequence).

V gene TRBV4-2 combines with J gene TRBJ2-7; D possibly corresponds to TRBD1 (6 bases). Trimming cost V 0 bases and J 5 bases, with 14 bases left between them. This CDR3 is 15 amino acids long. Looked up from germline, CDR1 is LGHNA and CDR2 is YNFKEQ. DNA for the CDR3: TGTGCCAGCAGCCAAGAACAGGGATCTCGCGACGAGCAGTACTTC. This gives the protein CASSQEQGSRDEQYF.

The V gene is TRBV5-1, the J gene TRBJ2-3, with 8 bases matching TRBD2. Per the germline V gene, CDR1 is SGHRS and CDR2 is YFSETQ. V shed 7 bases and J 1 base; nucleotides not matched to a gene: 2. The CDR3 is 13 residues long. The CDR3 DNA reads TGCGCCAGCGGTAGCGGGGGCACAGATACGCAGTATTTT. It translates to CASGSGGTDTQYF.

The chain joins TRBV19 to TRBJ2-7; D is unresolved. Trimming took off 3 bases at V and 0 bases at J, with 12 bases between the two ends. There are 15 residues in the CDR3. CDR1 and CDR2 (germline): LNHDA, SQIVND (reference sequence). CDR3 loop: CASSISVQLSYEQYF. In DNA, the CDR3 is TGTGCCAGTAGTATTTCTGTCCAACTCTCCTACGAGCAGTACTTC. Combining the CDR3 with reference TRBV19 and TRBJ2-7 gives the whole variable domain DGGITQSPKYLFRKEGQNVTLSCEQNLNHDAMYWYRQDPGQGLRLIYYSQIVNDFQKGDIAEGYSVSREKKESFPLTVTSAQKNPTAFYLCASSISVQLSYEQYFGPGTRLTVT.

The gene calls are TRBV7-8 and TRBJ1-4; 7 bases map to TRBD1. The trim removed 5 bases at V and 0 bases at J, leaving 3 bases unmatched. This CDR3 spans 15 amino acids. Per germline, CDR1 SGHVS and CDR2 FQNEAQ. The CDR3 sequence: CASSLRGPTNEKLFF. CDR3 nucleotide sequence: TGTGCCAGCAGCCTAAGGGGGCCAACTAATGAAAAACTGTTTTTT.

The CDR3 reads CASSSLQIQRGEAFF. The CDR3 DNA reads as TGTGCCAGTAGTTCATTACAGATACAACGTGGTGAAGCTTTCTTT. The gene calls are TRBV19 and TRBJ1-1; D ambiguous. The V end was cut by 5 bases, the J end by 7 bases, with 20 bases between. Germline V gene lookup returns CDR1 LNHDA and CDR2 SQIVND (reference sequence). The CDR3 consists of 15 residues.

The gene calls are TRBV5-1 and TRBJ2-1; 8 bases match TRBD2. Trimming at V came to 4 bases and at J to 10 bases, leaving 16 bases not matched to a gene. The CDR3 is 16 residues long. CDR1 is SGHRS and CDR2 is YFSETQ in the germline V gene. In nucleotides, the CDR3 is TGCGCCAGCAGCCCCCCCCTTTCCGTAGCGGGAAACGAGCAGTTCTTC. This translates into CASSPPLSVAGNEQFF.

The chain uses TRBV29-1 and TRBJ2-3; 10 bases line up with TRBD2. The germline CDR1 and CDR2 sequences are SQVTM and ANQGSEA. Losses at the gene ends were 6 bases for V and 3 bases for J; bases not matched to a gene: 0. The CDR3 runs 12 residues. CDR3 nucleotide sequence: TGCAGCGTGACTAGCGGGACAGATACGCAGTATTTT. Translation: CSVTSGTDTQYF.

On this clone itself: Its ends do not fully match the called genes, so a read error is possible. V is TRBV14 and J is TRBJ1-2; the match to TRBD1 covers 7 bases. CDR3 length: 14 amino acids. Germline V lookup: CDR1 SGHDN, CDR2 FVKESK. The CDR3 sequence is CASSQDSFDRVGPF. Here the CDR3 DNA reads TGTGCCAGCAGCCAAGATAGCTTCGACAGGGTAGGCCCCTTC.

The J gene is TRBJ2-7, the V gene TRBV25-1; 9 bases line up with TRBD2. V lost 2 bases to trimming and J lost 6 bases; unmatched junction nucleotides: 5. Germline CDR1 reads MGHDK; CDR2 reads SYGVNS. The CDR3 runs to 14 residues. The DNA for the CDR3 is TGTGCCAGCAGTGAAACGGGACTAGCATCCGAGCAGTACTTC. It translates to CASSETGLASEQYF.

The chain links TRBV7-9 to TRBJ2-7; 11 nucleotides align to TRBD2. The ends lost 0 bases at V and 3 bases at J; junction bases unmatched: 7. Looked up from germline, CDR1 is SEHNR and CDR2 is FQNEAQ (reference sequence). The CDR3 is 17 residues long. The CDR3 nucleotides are TGTGCCAGCAGCTTAGCTAGCGGGAGGGCCGTGATCTACGAGCAGTACTTC. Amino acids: CASSLASGRAVIYEQYF.

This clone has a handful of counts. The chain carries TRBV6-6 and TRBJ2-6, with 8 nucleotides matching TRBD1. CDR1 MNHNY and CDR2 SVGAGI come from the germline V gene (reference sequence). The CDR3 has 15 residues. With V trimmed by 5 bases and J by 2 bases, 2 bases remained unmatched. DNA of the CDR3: TGTGCCAGCAGTATACAGGGGGCTGGGGCCAACGTCCTGACTTTC. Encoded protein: CASSIQGAGANVLTF.

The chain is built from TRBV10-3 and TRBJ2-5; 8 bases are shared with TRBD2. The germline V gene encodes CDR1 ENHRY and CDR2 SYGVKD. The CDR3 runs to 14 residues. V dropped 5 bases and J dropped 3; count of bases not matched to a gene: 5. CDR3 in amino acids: CAISLTSVEETQYF. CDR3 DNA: TGTGCCATCAGTTTGACTAGCGTAGAAGAGACCCAGTACTTC.

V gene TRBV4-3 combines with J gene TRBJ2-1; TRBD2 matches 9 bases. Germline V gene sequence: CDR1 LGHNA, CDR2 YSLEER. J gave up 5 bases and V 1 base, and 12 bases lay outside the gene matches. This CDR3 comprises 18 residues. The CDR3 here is CASSQGSWAGGPHNEQFF. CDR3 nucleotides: TGCGCCAGCAGCCAAGGATCCTGGGCGGGAGGGCCCCACAATGAGCAGTTCTTC.

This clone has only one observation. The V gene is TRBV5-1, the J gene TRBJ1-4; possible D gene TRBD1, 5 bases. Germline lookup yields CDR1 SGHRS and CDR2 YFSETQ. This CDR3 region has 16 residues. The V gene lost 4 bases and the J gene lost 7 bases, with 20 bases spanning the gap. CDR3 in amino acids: CASSIGSQGRSEKLFF. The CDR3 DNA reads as TGCGCCAGCAGCATCGGGTCTCAGGGTCGGTCTGAAAAACTGTTTTTT. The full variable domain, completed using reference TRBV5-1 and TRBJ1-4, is KAGVTQTPRYLIKTRGQQVTLSCSPISGHRSVSWYQQTPGQGLQFLFEYFSETQRNKGNFPGRFSGRQFSNSRSEMNVSTLELGDSALYLCASSIGSQGRSEKLFFGSGTQLSVL.